A single sample is the source of the 26 T cell receptor beta chains below, sequenced in a study of graft-versus-host responses after intestinal transplantation. These receptors have no known antigen. The protocol was immunoSEQ multiplex PCR, while the TCRdb copy is restricted to in-frame clones and leaves out a portion. The repertoire holds approximately 99,000 clones, with about nine tenths as singletons. This sample comprised unstimulated CD4+ T cells sorted from spleen or lymph node cells, obtained before transplant. These receptors were taken from a human donor who was the organ donor for an intestinal transplant.

This rearrangement joins TRBV6-6 to TRBJ2-7; 7 bases are a match to TRBD1. The germline V gene encodes CDR1 MNHNY and CDR2 SVGAGI (reference sequence). The ends lost 2 bases at V and 0 bases at J; junction bases unmatched: 7. The CDR3 spans 16 residues. Here the CDR3 reads CASSYLQGPSSYEQYF. The CDR3 coding sequence is TGTGCCAGCAGTTACCTACAGGGGCCAAGCTCCTACGAGCAGTACTTC.

J is TRBJ2-4 and V is TRBV13; TRBD1 is a possible D gene (6 bases). The CDR3 consists of 15 residues. Germline loops: CDR1 PRHDT, CDR2 FYEKMQ (reference sequence). V lost 5 bases to trimming and J lost 0 bases, with 11 bases between them. The DNA of the CDR3 is TGTGCCAGCAGCCCACAGGGCCTAGCCAAAAACATTCAGTACTTC. This translates into CASSPQGLAKNIQYF.

J is TRBJ1-3 and V is TRBV7-9; D gene ambiguous. Germline CDR1 and CDR2: SEHNR and FQNEAQ (reference sequence). CDR3 length: 15 amino acids. Trimming pared 1 base from V and 5 bases from J, leaving 12 bases between. In nucleotides, the CDR3 is TGTGCCAGCAGCTTAGAGGTTGCGGTGAGAAACACCATATATTTT. Encoded protein: CASSLEVAVRNTIYF.

The chain is built from TRBV2 and TRBJ2-1; 7 nucleotides agree with TRBD2. The CDR3 loop spans 14 amino acids. The germline V gene encodes CDR1 SNHLY and CDR2 FYNNEI. V dropped 2 bases and J dropped 6; count of bases not matched to a gene: 4. The CDR3 loop is CASSERTSPNEQFF. DNA for the CDR3: TGTGCCAGCAGTGAACGGACTAGTCCCAATGAGCAGTTCTTC. The whole variable domain, remainder taken from reference TRBV2 and TRBJ2-1, is EPEVTQTPSHQVTQMGQEVILRCVPISNHLYFYWYRQILGQKVEFLVSFYNNEISEKSEIFDDQFSVERPDGSNFTLKIRSTKLEDSAMYFCASSERTSPNEQFFGPGTRLTVL.

This chain connects TRBV20-1 to TRBJ1-4; unclear D gene. V lost 4 bases and J lost 8, with 8 bases in between. This CDR3 is 11 amino acids long. Germline CDR1 is DFQATT and CDR2 is SNEGSKA (reference sequence). The CDR3 DNA is TGCAGTGCTATAAGAGGGGAAAAACTGTTTTTT. Its protein product is CSAIRGEKLFF.

A word on this clone: The identical CDR3 is also encoded by other nucleotide sequences in the sample. The chain combines TRBV28 with TRBJ1-4; 7 bases fit TRBD1. Germline loops: CDR1 MDHEN, CDR2 SYDVKM. The CDR3 is 14 amino acids. V was pared by 5 bases and J by 4 bases, with 4 bases of the junction left unmatched. The CDR3 sequence: CASSPGTVNEKLFF. CDR3 coding DNA: TGTGCCAGCAGTCCCGGGACAGTTAATGAAAAACTGTTTTTT.

This sequence joins TRBV28 and TRBJ1-2; 7 positions agree with TRBD1. Trimming took 3 bases from V and 5 from J; bases not matched to a gene: 3. CDR1 and CDR2 from the germline V gene are MDHEN and SYDVKM. This CDR3 contains 13 residues. CDR3 in DNA: TGTGCCAGCAGTTTCTGGGACAGATATGGCTACACCTTC. It translates to CASSFWDRYGYTF.

This clone has only one observation. J is TRBJ2-5 and V is TRBV4-3; a weak D match, TRBD1 (5 bases). This CDR3 has 14 residues. The V gene lost 1 base and the J gene lost 8 bases, with 14 bases spanning the gap. The germline gives CDR1 LGHNA, CDR2 YSLEER. The CDR3 bases are TGCGCCAGCAGCCAAGTTAAGGGGATGATCACCCAGTACTTC. Amino acid sequence: CASSQVKGMITQYF.

The sample holds one count of this clone. This chain joins TRBV6-5 and TRBJ1-5; D is ambiguous. The CDR3 runs 14 residues. Germline V gene data show CDR1 as MNHEY and CDR2 as SVGAGI. V lost 3 bases, J lost 3 bases, and 9 bases lay in between. The CDR3 reads CASSYSGVNQPQHF. CDR3 DNA: TGTGCCAGCAGTTATAGCGGGGTCAATCAGCCCCAGCATTTT.

The CDR3, as DNA: TGTGCCAGCAGCCCCCGACGGGGAACCGCGAACCCCTATGGCTACACCTTC. The encoded protein is CASSPRRGTANPYGYTF. The chain recombines TRBV7-2 with TRBJ1-2; D remains ambiguous. V lost 5 bases, J lost 4 bases, and 23 bases lay in between. The CDR3 sequence is 17 residues long. CDR1 is SGHTA, CDR2 FQGNSA, per germline.

The chain carries TRBV29-1 and TRBJ2-2; TRBD1 matches at 10 bases. The CDR3 is 14 residues long. The germline V gene encodes CDR1 SQVTM and CDR2 ANQGSEA. This CDR3 reads CTQTGGAGTGELFF. The CDR3 DNA reads as TGCACCCAGACAGGGGGCGCCGGGACCGGGGAGCTGTTTTTT.

The gene calls are TRBV5-1 and TRBJ1-2, with 10 bases that match TRBD1. V lost 3 bases, J lost 6 bases, and 8 bases stayed unmatched. The CDR3 contains 15 residues. The germline V gene has CDR1 SGHRS and CDR2 YFSETQ. The DNA of the CDR3 is TGCGCCAGCAGCTCCCTCACCGGACAGGGGGATGGCTACACCTTC. Its protein product is CASSSLTGQGDGYTF.

The chain combines TRBV18 with TRBJ2-3; D unresolved. The CDR3 covers 13 residues. V was cut by 6 bases and J by 0 bases, with 7 bases left in between. CDR1 and CDR2 (germline): KGHSH, LQKENI. CDR3 in amino acids: CASSPPSTDTQYF. The CDR3 DNA sequence: TGTGCCAGCTCCCCCCCTAGCACAGATACGCAGTATTTT.

This rearrangement joins TRBV7-9 to TRBJ1-6; 9 nucleotides agree with TRBD1. This CDR3 has 17 residues. V shed 2 bases, J shed 10 bases, and the junction held 12 bases outside the gene matches. Germline lookup yields CDR1 SEHNR and CDR2 FQNEAQ (reference sequence). Here the CDR3 reads CASSLRGGQGRGSPLHF. CDR3 DNA sequence: TGTGCCAGCAGCTTACGCGGGGGACAGGGCCGCGGCTCACCCCTCCACTTT. Based on the CDR3 plus reference TRBV7-9 and TRBJ1-6, the full variable domain is DTGVSQNPRHKITKRGQNVTFRCDPISEHNRLYWYRQTLGQGPEFLTYFQNEAQLEKSRLLSDRFSAERPKGSFSTLEIQRTEQGDSAMYLCASSLRGGQGRGSPLHFGNGTRLTVT.

The chain uses TRBV6-5 and TRBJ2-7; D is perhaps TRBD1 (5 bases). Germline V gene lookup returns CDR1 MNHEY and CDR2 SVGAGI. This CDR3 comprises 14 residues. Trimming pared 5 bases from V and 2 bases from J, leaving 13 bases between. The CDR3 coding sequence is TGTGCCAGCAGTCAGTTTGAAGGGGCCTACGAGCAGTACTTC. Protein product: CASSQFEGAYEQYF.

This chain connects TRBV6-6 to TRBJ1-2; D may be TRBD1 (5 bases). The CDR3 is made up of 14 amino acids. Trimming shortened V by 5 bases and J by 4 bases, and 14 bases separated the two germline ends. Germline V gene lookup returns CDR1 MNHNY and CDR2 SVGAGI (reference sequence). Here the CDR3 DNA reads TGTGCCAGCAGTCCCCAGACAGAGGCCTATGGCTACACCTTC. It encodes CASSPQTEAYGYTF.

A note on this clone: Different DNA sequences within this sample yield the same CDR3. The chain carries TRBV5-1 and TRBJ1-2, with a possible D match to TRBD1 (6 bases). This CDR3 has 12 amino acids. Germline CDR1 and CDR2: SGHRS and YFSETQ. V lost 2 bases to trimming and J lost 8 bases, with 10 bases between them. CDR3 nucleotides: TGCGCCAGCAGCTTACAGGGATACGGCTACACCTTC. It translates to CASSLQGYGYTF.

This chain joins TRBV9 and TRBJ1-2, with D perhaps TRBD1 (6 bases). The CDR3 has 17 amino acids. V was cut by 0 bases and J by 2 bases, with 17 bases left in between. From germline, CDR1 is SGDLS and CDR2 YYNGEE. The CDR3 region is CASSVESRGQRNYGYTF. For the CDR3, the DNA is TGTGCCAGCAGCGTAGAATCCAGGGGCCAGAGAAACTATGGCTACACCTTC.

This clone was seen once. The J gene is TRBJ1-1, the V gene TRBV19; D might be TRBD1 (6 bases). Trimming pared 5 bases from V and 3 bases from J, leaving 13 bases between. This CDR3 has 14 amino acids. Germline assignment: CDR1 LNHDA and CDR2 SQIVND (reference sequence). The CDR3 DNA reads as TGTGCCAGTAGTGTACCACAGGGATACACTGAAGCTTTCTTT. This encodes CASSVPQGYTEAFF.

The table lists this clone with a few counts. The J gene is TRBJ2-1, the V gene TRBV7-3; D gene unclear. This CDR3 is 15 amino acids long. Trimming took 5 bases from V and 0 from J, leaving 11 bases between them. Per the germline V gene, CDR1 is SGHTA and CDR2 is FQGTGA. CDR3 loop: CASSRSRSSYNEQFF. For the CDR3, the DNA is TGTGCCAGCAGCCGTTCGCGGAGCTCCTACAATGAGCAGTTCTTC.

The chain combines TRBV5-6 with TRBJ2-3, with 10 bases that match TRBD2. The CDR3 has 13 amino acids. V gave up 0 bases and J gave up 14 bases; unmatched junction bases: 6. Germline assignment: CDR1 SGHDT and CDR2 YYEEEE. The CDR3 is CASSLGPSGGAYF. CDR3 coding DNA: TGTGCCAGCAGCTTGGGACCTAGCGGGGGCGCGTATTTT.

This chain joins TRBV25-1 and TRBJ2-3, with 8 bases aligning to TRBD1. CDR1 MGHDK and CDR2 SYGVNS come from the germline V gene. Losses at the gene ends were 4 bases for V and 5 bases for J; bases not matched to a gene: 2. The CDR3 has 13 residues. The CDR3 DNA reads as TGTGCCAGCAGTGCGACAGGGGTAGATACGCAGTATTTT. Its translation: CASSATGVDTQYF.

The rearrangement links TRBV4-1 to TRBJ1-2, with a tentative D call TRBD1 (5 bases). Trimming pared 4 bases from V and 4 bases from J, leaving 19 bases between. Germline V lookup: CDR1 MGHRA, CDR2 YSYEKL. This CDR3 is built from 16 residues. The CDR3 nucleotides read TGCGCCAGCAGCCCCGCCTGGGGGGGATCGAGCTATGGCTACACCTTC. As protein: CASSPAWGGSSYGYTF.

The V call is TRBV18, the J call TRBJ2-1; 9 bases map to TRBD2. V shed 1 base and J 8 bases; nucleotides not matched to a gene: 9. CDR1 and CDR2 (germline): KGHSH, LQKENI. The CDR3 spans 16 residues. The CDR3 DNA is TGTGCCAGCTCACCACTTAGAGCGGGGGGCGGCTATGAGCAGTTCTTC. Translation gives CASSPLRAGGGYEQFF.

The chain is built from TRBV5-1 and TRBJ2-3; 9 positions agree with TRBD2. Looked up from germline, CDR1 is SGHRS and CDR2 is YFSETQ. V shed 0 bases, J shed 3 bases, and the junction held 2 bases outside the gene matches. There are 15 residues in the CDR3. CDR3 in amino acids: CASSLGLAETDTQYF. The CDR3, as DNA: TGCGCCAGCAGCTTGGGACTAGCGGAGACAGATACGCAGTATTTT.

This chain connects TRBV6-5 to TRBJ1-1; a possible D gene is TRBD1 (6 bases). Deletions cut 6 bases from V and 3 bases from J, with 11 bases between. The CDR3 spans 13 residues. Germline CDR1 reads MNHEY; CDR2 reads SVGAGI. CDR3 nucleotides: TGTGCCAGCAGACAGGGCCCGCACACTGAAGCTTTCTTT. It specifies CASRQGPHTEAFF.